These T cell receptor beta chains were read from a single sample in a study of identical twins. TCRdb itself ran the 5' RACE reads through MiXCR, one entry per CDR3 protein. Counted here are about 190,000 distinct CDR3 sequences, roughly 15% occurring once; the ten biggest clones make up less than 45%. The same specimen was also included in a second study, on T cells expressing NK-cell markers.

The specimen sequenced was CD8+ T cells sorted from blood. The receptors stem from a woman aged 18-29 years in good health. Both conserved end residues are part of each CDR3. The D gene is left open where the match is weak. Not all rows give a size; the values are once, few, many and, for expanded clones, a class.

abundance: many; v_gene: TRBV9; j_gene: TRBJ2-1; d_gene: TRBD2; len: 15; CDR3aa: CASSDGLAAYNEQFF; CDR3nt: TGTGCCAGCAGCGACGGACTAGCGGCTTACAATGAGCAGTTCTTC
abundance: few; v_gene: TRBV7-9; j_gene: TRBJ2-7; d_gene: .; len: 15; CDR3aa: CASSLRESPSYEQYF; CDR3nt: TGTGCCAGCAGCCTACGAGAGTCCCCTTCCTACGAGCAGTACTTC
abundance: few; v_gene: TRBV15; j_gene: TRBJ1-5; d_gene: .; len: 12; CDR3aa: CATSRDNQPQHF; CDR3nt: TGTGCCACCAGCAGAGACAATCAGCCCCAGCATTTT
abundance: few; v_gene: TRBV12-3/TRBV12-4; j_gene: TRBJ2-3; d_gene: TRBD2; len: 16; CDR3aa: CASSFSLRGGDDTQYF; CDR3nt: TGTGCCAGCAGTTTCTCTCTGCGGGGGGGCGATGATACGCAGTATTTT
abundance: .; v_gene: TRBV11-1; j_gene: TRBJ2-4; d_gene: .; len: 12; CDR3aa: CASSPHSNIQYF; CDR3nt: TGTGCCAGCAGCCCTCACTCAAACATTCAGTACTTC
abundance: few; v_gene: TRBV3-1; j_gene: TRBJ1-1; d_gene: .; len: 13; CDR3aa: CASSPRRATEAFF; CDR3nt: TGTGCCAGCAGCCCCCGCAGGGCCACTGAAGCTTTCTTT
abundance: many; v_gene: TRBV2; j_gene: TRBJ2-1; d_gene: TRBD2; len: 12; CDR3aa: CASTGGPSEQFF; CDR3nt: TGTGCCAGCACGGGGGGGCCAAGTGAGCAGTTCTTC
abundance: few; v_gene: TRBV7-9; j_gene: TRBJ1-2; d_gene: TRBD1; len: 14; CDR3aa: CASSGTGTNYGYTF; CDR3nt: TGTGCCAGCAGCGGGACAGGGACTAACTATGGCTACACCTTC
abundance: few; v_gene: TRBV21-1; j_gene: TRBJ2-7; d_gene: .; len: 15; CDR3aa: CASSKLDSPFGEQYF; CDR3nt: TGTGCCAGCAGCAAGTTGGACAGTCCCTTTGGGGAGCAGTACTTC
abundance: many; v_gene: TRBV20-1; j_gene: TRBJ2-7; d_gene: TRBD1; len: 11; CDR3aa: CSTNRGLEQYF; CDR3nt: TGCAGTACCAACAGGGGCCTCGAGCAGTACTTC
abundance: few; v_gene: TRBV20-1; j_gene: TRBJ1-1; d_gene: .; len: 12; CDR3aa: CSARTWNTEAFF; CDR3nt: TGCAGTGCTCGGACTTGGAACACTGAAGCTTTCTTT
abundance: .; v_gene: TRBV20-1; j_gene: TRBJ2-7; d_gene: TRBD2; len: 17; CDR3aa: CSARDDLPGLEPYEQYF; CDR3nt: TGCAGTGCTAGAGATGACCTCCCGGGACTAGAACCCTACGAGCAGTACTTC
abundance: many; v_gene: TRBV15; j_gene: TRBJ2-2; d_gene: .; len: 14; CDR3aa: CATSRDLSTGELFF; CDR3nt: TGTGCCACCAGCAGAGATCTTAGCACCGGGGAGCTGTTTTTT
abundance: .; v_gene: TRBV12-3/TRBV12-4; j_gene: TRBJ2-1; d_gene: TRBD2; len: 16; CDR3aa: CASSVPGLAGYNEQFF; CDR3nt: TGTGCCAGCAGTGTGCCGGGACTAGCGGGCTACAATGAGCAGTTCTTC
abundance: few; v_gene: TRBV12-3/TRBV12-4; j_gene: TRBJ2-6; d_gene: TRBD1; len: 17; CDR3aa: CASRTGTGEEGANVLTF; CDR3nt: TGTGCCAGCAGGACCGGGACAGGGGAGGAAGGGGCCAACGTCCTGACTTTC
abundance: few; v_gene: TRBV7-9; j_gene: TRBJ1-6; d_gene: .; len: 14; CDR3aa: CASSFYRHNSPLHF; CDR3nt: TGTGCCAGCAGCTTTTACAGACATAATTCACCCCTCCACTTT
abundance: many; v_gene: TRBV12-3/TRBV12-4; j_gene: TRBJ1-1; d_gene: .; len: 11; CDR3aa: CASSLGRVAFF; CDR3nt: TGTGCCAGCAGTTTAGGCAGGGTAGCTTTCTTT
abundance: few; v_gene: TRBV29-1; j_gene: TRBJ2-3; d_gene: TRBD2; len: 14; CDR3aa: CSVLSGGTTDTQYF; CDR3nt: TGCAGCGTTCTCAGCGGGGGAACCACAGATACGCAGTATTTT
abundance: .; v_gene: TRBV29-1; j_gene: TRBJ2-7; d_gene: .; len: 13; CDR3aa: CSATADTTYEQYF; CDR3nt: TGCAGCGCTACAGCGGACACAACCTACGAGCAGTACTTC
abundance: few; v_gene: TRBV6-5; j_gene: TRBJ1-1; d_gene: .; len: 16; CDR3aa: CASSYPTDRLNTEAFF; CDR3nt: TGTGCCAGCAGTTACCCAACCGACAGACTTAACACTGAAGCTTTCTTT
abundance: .; v_gene: TRBV27; j_gene: TRBJ2-3; d_gene: .; len: 15; CDR3aa: CASSFYLAGTDTQYF; CDR3nt: TGTGCCAGCAGTTTTTATCTCGCGGGCACAGATACGCAGTATTTT
abundance: .; v_gene: TRBV29-1; j_gene: TRBJ2-7; d_gene: .; len: 12; CDR3aa: CSVEEEGYEQYF; CDR3nt: TGCAGCGTTGAAGAGGAGGGATACGAGCAGTACTTC
abundance: .; v_gene: TRBV2; j_gene: TRBJ2-3; d_gene: TRBD1; len: 15; CDR3aa: CASSASGTGGVNQYF; CDR3nt: TGTGCCAGCAGTGCCTCCGGGACAGGGGGCGTGAATCAGTATTTT
abundance: .; v_gene: TRBV6-2/TRBV6-3; j_gene: TRBJ1-2; d_gene: TRBD1; len: 10; CDR3aa: CASGQDGYTF; CDR3nt: TGTGCCAGCGGACAGGATGGCTACACCTTC
abundance: .; v_gene: TRBV6-1; j_gene: TRBJ1-2; d_gene: TRBD1; len: 15; CDR3aa: CASTKTGVANYGYTF; CDR3nt: TGTGCCAGCACCAAAACAGGGGTCGCTAACTATGGCTACACCTTC
abundance: few; v_gene: TRBV28; j_gene: TRBJ1-2; d_gene: .; len: 17; CDR3aa: CASSFPPRAGRIAGYTF; CDR3nt: TGTGCCAGCAGTTTCCCACCTCGTGCTGGACGGATCGCTGGCTACACCTTC
abundance: .; v_gene: TRBV9; j_gene: TRBJ2-1; d_gene: TRBD2; len: 15; CDR3aa: CASSPGGLPYNEQFF; CDR3nt: TGTGCCAGCAGCCCGGGGGGACTACCCTACAATGAGCAGTTCTTC
abundance: .; v_gene: TRBV3-1; j_gene: TRBJ1-1; d_gene: .; len: 15; CDR3aa: CASSQYIQGGTSAFF; CDR3nt: TGTGCCAGCAGCCAATACATCCAGGGAGGGACCTCGGCTTTCTTT
abundance: few; v_gene: TRBV15; j_gene: TRBJ1-2; d_gene: .; len: 14; CDR3aa: CATSSPGQGYGYTF; CDR3nt: TGTGCCACCAGCAGTCCCGGGCAAGGCTATGGCTACACCTTC
abundance: many; v_gene: TRBV2; j_gene: TRBJ1-1; d_gene: .; len: 10; CDR3aa: CATLKGEAFF; CDR3nt: TGTGCCACCCTAAAGGGGGAAGCTTTCTTT
abundance: .; v_gene: TRBV29-1; j_gene: TRBJ1-1; d_gene: TRBD1; len: 14; CDR3aa: CSVPPPGGAAEAFF; CDR3nt: TGCAGCGTTCCCCCGCCAGGGGGCGCGGCTGAAGCTTTCTTT
abundance: few; v_gene: TRBV12-3/TRBV12-4; j_gene: TRBJ2-5; d_gene: TRBD2; len: 12; CDR3aa: CASSMGGETQYF; CDR3nt: TGTGCCAGCAGCATGGGAGGGGAGACCCAGTACTTC
abundance: few; v_gene: TRBV10-2; j_gene: TRBJ2-7; d_gene: TRBD2; len: 14; CDR3aa: CASSDLAGGYEQYF; CDR3nt: TGCGCCAGCAGTGATCTGGCGGGGGGCTACGAGCAGTACTTC
abundance: .; v_gene: TRBV2; j_gene: TRBJ2-1; d_gene: .; len: 12; CDR3aa: CASLPGLNEQFF; CDR3nt: TGTGCCAGCTTACCAGGCCTCAATGAGCAGTTCTTC
abundance: few; v_gene: TRBV9; j_gene: TRBJ2-6; d_gene: .; len: 16; CDR3aa: CASSVLGLTGANVLTF; CDR3nt: TGTGCCAGCAGCGTACTCGGGTTGACAGGGGCCAACGTCCTGACTTTC
abundance: few; v_gene: TRBV24-1; j_gene: TRBJ2-1; d_gene: .; len: 16; CDR3aa: CATSDLPRSGGNEQFF; CDR3nt: TGTGCCACCAGTGATTTGCCCCGATCAGGAGGGAATGAGCAGTTCTTC
abundance: .; v_gene: TRBV5-1; j_gene: TRBJ1-2; d_gene: TRBD1; len: 16; CDR3aa: CASSLRYTDRGDGYTF; CDR3nt: TGCGCCAGCAGCTTGAGATATACTGACAGGGGAGATGGCTACACCTTC
abundance: .; v_gene: TRBV6-2/TRBV6-3; j_gene: TRBJ2-3; d_gene: .; len: 13; CDR3aa: CASSYLGTDTQYF; CDR3nt: TGTGCCAGCAGTTACCTCGGCACAGATACGCAGTATTTT
abundance: few; v_gene: TRBV27; j_gene: TRBJ1-2; d_gene: .; len: 12; CDR3aa: CATTGGGVDYTF; CDR3nt: TGTGCCACAACTGGGGGAGGGGTAGACTACACCTTC
abundance: .; v_gene: TRBV6-6; j_gene: TRBJ2-1; d_gene: .; len: 11; CDR3aa: CASPQSDEQFF; CDR3nt: TGTGCCAGCCCCCAAAGCGATGAGCAGTTCTTC
abundance: few; v_gene: TRBV20-1; j_gene: TRBJ2-5; d_gene: .; len: 11; CDR3aa: CSAERGETQYF; CDR3nt: TGCAGTGCGGAGCGCGGAGAGACCCAGTACTTC
abundance: few; v_gene: TRBV30; j_gene: TRBJ2-2; d_gene: .; len: 12; CDR3aa: CAWNPKDGELFF; CDR3nt: TGTGCCTGGAACCCGAAGGACGGGGAGCTGTTTTTT
abundance: few; v_gene: TRBV4-1; j_gene: TRBJ1-4; d_gene: .; len: 15; CDR3aa: CASSSRTLDNEKLFF; CDR3nt: TGCGCCAGCAGCTCACGGACATTAGACAATGAAAAACTGTTTTTT
abundance: .; v_gene: TRBV5-5; j_gene: TRBJ2-1; d_gene: TRBD2; len: 17; CDR3aa: CASSLEGRGGFNNEQFF; CDR3nt: TGTGCCAGCAGCTTGGAGGGGAGGGGAGGGTTCAACAATGAGCAGTTCTTC
abundance: .; v_gene: TRBV20-1; j_gene: TRBJ2-1; d_gene: TRBD2; len: 16; CDR3aa: CSARRFRTSDHNEQFF; CDR3nt: TGCAGTGCTAGAAGGTTCCGGACTAGCGACCACAATGAGCAGTTCTTC
abundance: .; v_gene: TRBV5-6; j_gene: TRBJ2-7; d_gene: TRBD1; len: 15; CDR3aa: CASSFAPGQGYEQYF; CDR3nt: TGTGCCAGCAGCTTCGCCCCGGGACAGGGCTACGAGCAGTACTTC
abundance: .; v_gene: TRBV27; j_gene: TRBJ2-7; d_gene: .; len: 13; CDR3aa: CASSFGASGEQYF; CDR3nt: TGTGCCAGCAGTTTTGGCGCCTCGGGCGAGCAGTACTTC
abundance: few; v_gene: TRBV5-6; j_gene: TRBJ2-1; d_gene: .; len: 17; CDR3aa: CASSLTAGQRSYNEQFF; CDR3nt: TGTGCCAGCAGCCTCACGGCAGGGCAACGCTCCTACAATGAGCAGTTCTTC
abundance: few; v_gene: TRBV12-3/TRBV12-4; j_gene: TRBJ2-1; d_gene: TRBD2; len: 15; CDR3aa: CASSPGTSGSDEQFF; CDR3nt: TGTGCCAGCAGCCCCGGGACTAGCGGGAGCGATGAGCAGTTCTTC
abundance: many; v_gene: TRBV6-5; j_gene: TRBJ2-1; d_gene: .; len: 12; CDR3aa: CASNSGYNEQFF; CDR3nt: TGTGCCAGTAACAGCGGCTACAATGAGCAGTTCTTC
abundance: .; v_gene: TRBV7-8; j_gene: TRBJ2-2; d_gene: TRBD2; len: 15; CDR3aa: CASSLLAGTGRELFF; CDR3nt: TGTGCCAGCAGCTTATTAGCGGGCACCGGTCGGGAGCTGTTTTTT
abundance: many; v_gene: TRBV7-9; j_gene: TRBJ2-1; d_gene: .; len: 15; CDR3aa: CASSSWELLGNEQFF; CDR3nt: TGTGCCAGCAGCTCGTGGGAGCTCCTAGGCAATGAGCAGTTCTTC
abundance: few; v_gene: TRBV9; j_gene: TRBJ1-3; d_gene: .; len: 13; CDR3aa: CASSVATGNTIYF; CDR3nt: TGTGCCAGCAGCGTAGCTACTGGAAACACCATATATTTT
abundance: few; v_gene: TRBV4-3; j_gene: TRBJ2-5; d_gene: .; len: 15; CDR3aa: CASSQDSGTYETQYF; CDR3nt: TGCGCCAGCAGCCAAGACTCCGGGACTTACGAGACCCAGTACTTC
abundance: many; v_gene: TRBV20-1; j_gene: TRBJ2-1; d_gene: TRBD2; len: 13; CDR3aa: CSVVDGTSREQFF; CDR3nt: TGCAGTGTGGTCGACGGGACTAGTCGAGAGCAGTTCTTC
abundance: .; v_gene: TRBV20-1; j_gene: TRBJ2-7; d_gene: TRBD1; len: 13; CDR3aa: CSVRQGNSHEQYF; CDR3nt: TGCAGTGTTAGACAGGGAAATTCCCACGAGCAGTACTTC
abundance: .; v_gene: TRBV20-1; j_gene: TRBJ2-1; d_gene: .; len: 14; CDR3aa: CSAFDRSSYNEQFF; CDR3nt: TGCAGTGCCTTTGACAGGAGCTCCTACAATGAGCAGTTCTTC
abundance: .; v_gene: TRBV2; j_gene: TRBJ2-6; d_gene: .; len: 14; CDR3aa: CASREVSGANVLTF; CDR3nt: TGTGCCAGCAGAGAGGTCTCTGGGGCCAACGTCCTGACTTTC
abundance: once; v_gene: TRBV29-1; j_gene: TRBJ1-1; d_gene: TRBD1; len: 12; CDR3aa: CSGGDSNTEAFF; CDR3nt: TGCAGCGGAGGGGACAGCAACACTGAAGCTTTCTTT